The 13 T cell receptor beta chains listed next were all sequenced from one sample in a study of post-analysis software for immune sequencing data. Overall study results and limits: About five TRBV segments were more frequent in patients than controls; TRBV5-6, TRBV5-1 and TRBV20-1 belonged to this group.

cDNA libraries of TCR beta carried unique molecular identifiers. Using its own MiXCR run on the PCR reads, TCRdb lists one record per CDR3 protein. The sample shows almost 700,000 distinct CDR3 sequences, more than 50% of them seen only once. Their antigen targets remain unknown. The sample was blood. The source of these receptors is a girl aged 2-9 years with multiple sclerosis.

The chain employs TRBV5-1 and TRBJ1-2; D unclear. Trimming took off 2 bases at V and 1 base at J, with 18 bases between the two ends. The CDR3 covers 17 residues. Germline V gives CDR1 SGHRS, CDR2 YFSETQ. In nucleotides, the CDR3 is TGCGCCAGCAGCTTTAGTGTCGAACAGAATATTAACTATGGCTACACCTTC. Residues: CASSFSVEQNINYGYTF.

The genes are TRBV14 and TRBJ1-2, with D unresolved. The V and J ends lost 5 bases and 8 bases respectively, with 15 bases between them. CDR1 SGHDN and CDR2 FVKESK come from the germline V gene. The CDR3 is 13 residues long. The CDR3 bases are TGTGCCAGCAGCGTGACGGCCTCTCGGGGCTACACCTTC. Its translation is CASSVTASRGYTF.

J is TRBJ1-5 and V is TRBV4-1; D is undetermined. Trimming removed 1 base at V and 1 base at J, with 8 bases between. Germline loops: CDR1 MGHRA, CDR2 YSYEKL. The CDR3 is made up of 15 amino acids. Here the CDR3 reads CASSQVLESNQPQHF. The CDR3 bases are TGCGCCAGCAGCCAAGTACTGGAGAGCAATCAGCCCCAGCATTTT.

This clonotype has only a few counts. The CDR3 DNA reads as TGTGCCAGCAGCCTACTAGCGGGAGACACAGATACGCAGTATTTT. Translated, it gives CASSLLAGDTDTQYF. The chain links TRBV7-9 to TRBJ2-3; 11 bases agree with TRBD2. This CDR3 comprises 15 residues. The V gene end was trimmed by 5 bases and the J gene end by 2 bases; junction bases not matched to a gene: 3. Germline CDR1 and CDR2: SEHNR and FQNEAQ (reference sequence).

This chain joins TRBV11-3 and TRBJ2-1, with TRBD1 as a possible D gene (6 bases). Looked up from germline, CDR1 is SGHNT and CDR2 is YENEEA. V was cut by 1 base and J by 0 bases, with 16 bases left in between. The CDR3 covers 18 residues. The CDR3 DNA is TGTGCCAGCAGCTTAGGTACAGGGACCATGAGCTCCTACAATGAGCAGTTCTTC. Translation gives CASSLGTGTMSSYNEQFF.

The CDR3 reads CASSLPEGVLETQYF. In DNA form, the CDR3 reads TGTGCCAGCAGCCTCCCAGAGGGCGTGTTGGAGACCCAGTACTTC. The chain is built from TRBV4-2 and TRBJ2-5; possibly TRBD2 for D (5 bases). The CDR3 is 15 residues long. The germline V and J ends were trimmed by 4 bases and 5 bases, with 17 bases remaining between them. Germline values: CDR1 LGHNA, CDR2 YNFKEQ.

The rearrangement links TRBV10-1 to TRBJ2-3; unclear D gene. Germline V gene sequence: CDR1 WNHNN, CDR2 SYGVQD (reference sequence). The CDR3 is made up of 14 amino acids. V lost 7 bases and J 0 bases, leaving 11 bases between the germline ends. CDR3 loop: CASTPEGSTDTQYF. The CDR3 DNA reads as TGCGCCAGCACCCCCGAAGGGAGCACAGATACGCAGTATTTT.

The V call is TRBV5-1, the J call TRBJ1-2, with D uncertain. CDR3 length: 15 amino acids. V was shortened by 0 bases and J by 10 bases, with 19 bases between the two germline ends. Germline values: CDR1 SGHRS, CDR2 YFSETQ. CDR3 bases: TGCGCCAGCAGCTTGGTCTCGAGTCCACGGGCCTTCTACACCTTC. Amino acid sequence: CASSLVSSPRAFYTF.

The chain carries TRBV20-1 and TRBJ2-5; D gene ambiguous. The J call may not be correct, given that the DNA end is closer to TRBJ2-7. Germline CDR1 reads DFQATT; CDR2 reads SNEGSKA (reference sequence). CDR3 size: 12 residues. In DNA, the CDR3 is TGCAGTGCTCCGGACCCATCCTACGAGCAGTACTTC. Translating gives CSAPDPSYEQYF.

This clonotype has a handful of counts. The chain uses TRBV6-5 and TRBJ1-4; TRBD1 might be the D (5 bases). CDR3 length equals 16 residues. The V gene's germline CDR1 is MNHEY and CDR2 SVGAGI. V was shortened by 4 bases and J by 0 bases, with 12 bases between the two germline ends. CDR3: CASSFAGGATNEKLFF. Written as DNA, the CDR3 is TGTGCCAGCAGTTTCGCTGGGGGTGCAACTAATGAAAAACTGTTTTTT.

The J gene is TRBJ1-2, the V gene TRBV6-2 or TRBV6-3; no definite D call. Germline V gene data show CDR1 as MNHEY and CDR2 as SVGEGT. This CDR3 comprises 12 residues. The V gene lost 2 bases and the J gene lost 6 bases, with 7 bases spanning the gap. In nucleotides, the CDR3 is TGTGCCAGCAGTTACAGAGGTCATGGCTACACCTTC. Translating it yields CASSYRGHGYTF.

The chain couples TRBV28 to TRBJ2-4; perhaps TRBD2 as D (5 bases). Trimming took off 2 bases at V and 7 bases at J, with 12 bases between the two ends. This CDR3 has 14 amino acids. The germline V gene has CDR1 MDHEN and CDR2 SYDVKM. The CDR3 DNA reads TGTGCCAGCAGTTTACGGGATGGACTGAACATTCAGTACTTC. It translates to CASSLRDGLNIQYF.

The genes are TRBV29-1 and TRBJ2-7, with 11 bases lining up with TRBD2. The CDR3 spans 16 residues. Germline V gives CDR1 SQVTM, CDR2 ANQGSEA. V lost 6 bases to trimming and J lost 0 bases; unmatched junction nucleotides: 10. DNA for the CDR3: TGCAGCGTCTCTCCCGGGACTAGCGGAAACTCCTACGAGCAGTACTTC. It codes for CSVSPGTSGNSYEQYF.